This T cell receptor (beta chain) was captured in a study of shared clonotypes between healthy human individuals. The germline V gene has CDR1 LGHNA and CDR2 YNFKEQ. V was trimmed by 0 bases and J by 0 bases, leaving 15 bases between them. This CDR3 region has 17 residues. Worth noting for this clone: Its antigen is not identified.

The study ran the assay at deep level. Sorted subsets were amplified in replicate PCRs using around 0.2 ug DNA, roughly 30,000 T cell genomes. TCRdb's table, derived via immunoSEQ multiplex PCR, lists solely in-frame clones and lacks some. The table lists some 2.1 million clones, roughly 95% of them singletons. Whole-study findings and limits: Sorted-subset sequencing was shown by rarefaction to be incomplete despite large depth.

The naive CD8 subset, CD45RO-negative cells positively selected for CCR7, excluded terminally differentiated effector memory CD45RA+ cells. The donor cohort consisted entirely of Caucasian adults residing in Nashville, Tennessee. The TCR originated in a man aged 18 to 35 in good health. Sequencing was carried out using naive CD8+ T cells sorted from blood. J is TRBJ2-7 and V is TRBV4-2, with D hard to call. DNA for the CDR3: TGTGCCAGCAGCCAAGATGTGGGCTACGACCTCTCCTACGAGCAGTACTTC. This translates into CASSQDVGYDLSYEQYF.